The 24 T cell receptor beta chains listed next were all sequenced from one sample in a study of T cells after yellow fever vaccination. TCRdb ran MiXCR on the 5' RACE reads and lists one entry per CDR3 protein. The data contain about 300,000 distinct CDR3 sequences, 7.5% to 9% of them singletons. The starting material was CD4+ T cells sorted from PBMCs, obtained 5 days after the yellow fever booster vaccination. The receptors shown here come from a man aged 18 to 30 who received the YFV17D yellow fever vaccine.

This clonotype was detected ten times or more. CDR3 nucleotides: TGCGCCAGCAGCTATGGGGCAGGGGTGGGCACTGAAGCTTTCTTT. Protein product: CASSYGAGVGTEAFF. The chain has TRBV5-1 and TRBJ1-1; possibly TRBD1 for D (6 bases). The V end lost 3 bases, the J end lost 4 bases, and 16 bases lay between the germline ends. Germline assignment: CDR1 SGHRS and CDR2 YFSETQ. The CDR3 loop spans 15 amino acids.

The genes are TRBV7-8 and TRBJ1-5, with 8 bases lining up with TRBD1. The J segment lost 3 bases and the V segment lost 3 bases, leaving 4 bases of the junction unmatched. Germline CDR1 is SGHVS and CDR2 is FQNEAQ. This CDR3 has 15 residues. The CDR3 DNA reads as TGTGCCAGCAGCTTCCGGACAGGGAACAATCAGCCCCAGCATTTT. Its translation is CASSFRTGNNQPQHF.

This clonotype was recorded a few times. The genes are TRBV6-2 or TRBV6-3 and TRBJ2-7; possibly TRBD2 for D (5 bases). Germline CDR1 is MNHEY and CDR2 is SVGEGT. The CDR3 has 14 residues. V lost 6 bases to trimming and J lost 1 base, with 13 bases between them. The CDR3 sequence: CASSHPRGSYEQYV. As DNA, the CDR3 is TGTGCCAGCAGCCACCCACGAGGGTCCTACGAGCAGTACGTC.

CDR3 sequence: CAISEGGGTNTGELFF. For the CDR3, the DNA is TGTGCCATCAGTGAGGGCGGGGGGACGAACACCGGGGAGCTGTTTTTT. The chain recombines TRBV10-3 with TRBJ2-2; 8 bases fit TRBD2. CDR1 ENHRY and CDR2 SYGVKD come from the germline V gene. There are 16 residues in the CDR3. Unmatched junction bases numbered 2, after V lost 2 bases and J lost 0 bases.

The rearrangement joins TRBV12-3 or TRBV12-4 to TRBJ2-7; D is possibly TRBD2 (7 bases). Trimming removed 6 bases at V and 6 bases at J, with 15 bases between. The CDR3 runs to 13 residues. CDR3 bases: TGTGCCAGCAGCCCCGGGGGGCCCCGCGAGCAGTACGTC. Encoded protein: CASSPGGPREQYV.

The chain uses TRBV20-1 and TRBJ2-3; TRBD1 matches 7 bases. The germline gives CDR1 DFQATT, CDR2 SNEGSKA (reference sequence). The ends lost 8 bases at V and 0 bases at J; junction bases unmatched: 11. This CDR3 is 15 amino acids long. The CDR3 loop reads CSPNTGESSTDTQYF. CDR3 bases: TGCAGTCCTAATACAGGGGAAAGCAGCACAGATACGCAGTATTTT.

This chain connects TRBV7-9 to TRBJ2-3; no definite D call. CDR1 and CDR2 from the germline V gene are SEHNR and FQNEAQ (reference sequence). The CDR3 has 17 amino acids. The V end lost 5 bases, the J end lost 2 bases, and 20 bases lay between the germline ends. CDR3: CASSQGSARAPTDTQYF. DNA of the CDR3: TGTGCCAGCAGCCAAGGGTCCGCCCGCGCCCCCACAGATACGCAGTATTTT. The entire variable domain, with the rest obtained from reference TRBV7-9 and TRBJ2-3, is as follows: DTGVSQNPRHKITKRGQNVTFRCDPISEHNRLYWYRQTLGQGPEFLTYFQNEAQLEKSRLLSDRFSAERPKGSFSTLEIQRTEQGDSAMYLCASSQGSARAPTDTQYFGPGTRLTVL.

This clonotype was seen a handful of times. V and J are TRBV5-1 and TRBJ1-2; D is perhaps TRBD1 (5 bases). CDR1 is SGHRS and CDR2 is YFSETQ in the germline V gene. V dropped 4 bases and J dropped 4 bases, with 20 bases sitting between them. The CDR3 runs 16 residues. CDR3 residues: CASSPTGQSTSYGYTF. CDR3 sequence (DNA): TGCGCCAGCAGCCCGACGGGGCAGTCGACTTCCTATGGCTACACCTTC.

A few counts support this clonotype. The chain couples TRBV6-1 to TRBJ2-1, with 10 bases lining up with TRBD2. Germline-derived CDR1 and CDR2 are MNHNS and SASEGT. The CDR3 is 15 amino acids. After removal of 5 bases from V and 7 bases from J, the junction contained 8 bases not matched to a gene. The CDR3 here is CASSFERGGRNEQFF. In DNA form, the CDR3 reads TGTGCCAGCAGTTTTGAGCGGGGGGGCCGGAATGAGCAGTTCTTC.

The chain joins TRBV19 to TRBJ2-2; no firm D call. The length of the CDR3 is 13 residues. Germline CDR1 reads LNHDA; CDR2 reads SQIVND (reference sequence). V lost 10 bases and J lost 2, with 11 bases in between. The DNA for the CDR3 is TGTGCCACCTCTGTGGGAAACACCGGGGAGCTGTTTTTT. Its protein product is CATSVGNTGELFF.

This clonotype has a handful of counts. The chain joins TRBV20-1 to TRBJ2-5; D is unresolved. Trimming pared 6 bases from V and 2 bases from J, leaving 13 bases between. The germline gives CDR1 DFQATT, CDR2 SNEGSKA (reference sequence). The length of the CDR3 is 13 residues. The CDR3 DNA is TGCAGTGCCGAGGCCGGGTCGCAAGAGACCCAGTACTTC. Translating gives CSAEAGSQETQYF.

This clonotype was detected many times. The V and J genes are TRBV5-6 and TRBJ1-5, with D possibly matching TRBD1 (6 bases). CDR3 length: 14 residues. V was clipped by 4 bases and J by 2 bases, with 10 bases between them. Germline CDR1 reads SGHDT; CDR2 reads YYEEEE. This CDR3 is CASSGAGGNQPQHF. Written as DNA, the CDR3 is TGTGCCAGCAGCGGGGCAGGGGGCAATCAGCCCCAGCATTTT.

Here the CDR3 reads CASSAGRRETQYF. The CDR3, as DNA: TGTGCCAGCAGCGCCGGGAGACGGGAGACCCAGTACTTC. The V and J genes are TRBV27 and TRBJ2-5; TRBD2 might be the D (6 bases). The germline V and J ends were trimmed by 6 bases and 5 bases, with 13 bases remaining between them. The CDR3 runs 13 residues. Germline V gene data show CDR1 as MNHEY and CDR2 as SMNVEV (reference sequence).

This clonotype was detected only a few times. The chain combines TRBV20-1 with TRBJ1-2; D is possibly TRBD1 (6 bases). The germline gives CDR1 DFQATT, CDR2 SNEGSKA (reference sequence). The CDR3 runs to 14 residues. Trimming cost V 2 bases and J 3 bases, with 13 bases left between them. The CDR3 here is CSARPPTGDYGYTF. The CDR3 region has the DNA TGCAGTGCTAGACCCCCGACAGGAGACTATGGCTACACCTTC.

This clonotype appeared a few times. The V gene is TRBV18, the J gene TRBJ1-2; no clear D. V was clipped by 3 bases and J by 0 bases, with 17 bases between them. The CDR3 contains 17 residues. The V gene's germline CDR1 is KGHSH and CDR2 LQKENI. The CDR3 bases are TGTGCCAGCTCACCTCCCACGATCGGGATCTCTAACTATGGCTACACCTTC. Translated, it gives CASSPPTIGISNYGYTF.

This clonotype was seen a few times. The chain is built from TRBV7-6 and TRBJ2-2; 10 nucleotides match TRBD1. The V gene end was trimmed by 6 bases and the J gene end by 3 bases; junction bases not matched to a gene: 7. The CDR3 length is 16 residues. The germline CDR1 and CDR2 sequences are SGHVS and FNYEAQ. The CDR3 coding sequence is TGTGCCAGCAGTCATCGGACAGGGGGTGACACCGGGGAGCTGTTTTTT. Translation: CASSHRTGGDTGELFF.

This chain uses TRBV7-9 with TRBJ1-2; 7 nucleotides match TRBD1. There are 16 residues in the CDR3. Germline assignment: CDR1 SEHNR and CDR2 FQNEAQ (reference sequence). J gave up 2 bases and V 5 bases, and 11 bases lay outside the gene matches. CDR3: CASSRTRQGSNYGYTF. The CDR3 DNA follows: TGTGCCAGCAGCCGAACCCGACAGGGATCGAACTATGGCTACACCTTC.

The rearrangement uses TRBV28 and TRBJ2-7; D is unresolved. In germline, CDR1 is MDHEN, CDR2 SYDVKM. This CDR3 has 13 residues. The ends were cut back, 4 bases at V and 3 bases at J, with 10 bases in the middle. The CDR3 reads CASSSPASYEQYV. The CDR3 DNA is TGTGCCAGCAGTTCCCCTGCTAGCTACGAGCAGTACGTC.

This clonotype was picked up a small number of times. The gene calls are TRBV9 and TRBJ2-2; 11 bases are a match to TRBD2. Germline V gene lookup returns CDR1 SGDLS and CDR2 YYNGEE. The V segment lost 1 base and the J segment 6 bases; nucleotides outside the gene matches: 11. CDR3 size: 18 residues. The CDR3 loop reads CASSVSLLAGGHPGELFF. CDR3 sequence (DNA): TGTGCCAGCAGCGTATCCCTTTTAGCGGGGGGGCATCCCGGGGAGCTGTTTTTT. The entire variable domain, with the rest obtained from reference TRBV9 and TRBJ2-2, is as follows: DSGVTQTPKHLITATGQRVTLRCSPRSGDLSVYWYQQSLDQGLQFLIQYYNGEERAKGNILERFSAQQFPDLHSELNLSSLELGDSALYFCASSVSLLAGGHPGELFFGEGSRLTVL.

The chain employs TRBV12-3 or TRBV12-4 and TRBJ1-1; 7 bases map to TRBD1. The CDR3 length is 15 residues. V shed 4 bases and J 0 bases; nucleotides not matched to a gene: 5. For the CDR3, the DNA is TGTGCCAGCAGTTCTTGGGGACAGATGAACACTGAAGCTTTCTTT. Amino acids: CASSSWGQMNTEAFF.

The J gene is TRBJ2-1, the V gene TRBV12-3 or TRBV12-4, with D hard to call. The V end was cut by 4 bases, the J end by 0 bases, with 16 bases between. The CDR3 is 17 residues long. This CDR3 reads CASSSASWASSYNEQFF. The CDR3 coding sequence is TGTGCCAGCAGTTCCGCTTCGTGGGCCAGCTCCTACAATGAGCAGTTCTTC.

The table lists this clonotype with a few counts. V is TRBV5-1 and J is TRBJ2-1; 8 bases are shared with TRBD2. V shed 0 bases, J shed 12 bases, and the junction held 17 bases outside the gene matches. Germline lookup yields CDR1 SGHRS and CDR2 YFSETQ. This CDR3 has 17 amino acids. The CDR3, as DNA: TGCGCCAGCAGCTTGGCCCAAGGCGGGGGGTTCCCAAGGGGGCAGTTCTTC. It yields the protein CASSLAQGGGFPRGQFF.

In its sample, this clonotype was seen many times. The rearrangement joins TRBV7-6 to TRBJ2-6; possible D gene TRBD2, 6 bases. The germline CDR1 and CDR2 sequences are SGHVS and FNYEAQ. The CDR3 spans 18 residues. Trimming took off 0 bases at V and 1 base at J, with 13 bases between the two ends. CDR3 sequence reads: CASSLAGGITSGANVLTF. DNA for the CDR3: TGTGCCAGCAGCTTAGCAGGCGGGATTACATCTGGGGCCAACGTCCTGACTTTC. The entire variable domain, with the rest obtained from reference TRBV7-6 and TRBJ2-6, is as follows: GAGVSQSPRYKVTKRGQDVALRCDPISGHVSLYWYRQALGQGPEFLTYFNYEAQQDKSGLPNDRFSAERPEGSISTLTIQRTEQRDSAMYRCASSLAGGITSGANVLTFGAGSRLTVL.

Ten or more counts support this clonotype. The chain recombines TRBV5-4 with TRBJ2-1; perhaps D is TRBD1 or TRBD2 (6 bases each). Germline CDR1 and CDR2: SGHNT and YYREEE (reference sequence). The CDR3 is made up of 15 amino acids. The V gene lost 3 bases and the J gene lost 7 bases, with 17 bases spanning the gap. The CDR3 here is CASSSGAQARNEQFF. The CDR3 DNA sequence: TGTGCCAGCAGCTCGGGGGCGCAGGCCAGAAATGAGCAGTTCTTC.